One sample yielded the 29 T cell receptor beta chains listed below, sequenced in a study of T-cell reconstitution after alpha-beta-depleted transplantation in children. Unique molecular identifiers were incorporated during preparation of the TCRbeta library. TCRdb re-derived calls from the PCR reads in MiXCR, one entry per CDR3 protein. The data contain about 980,000 distinct CDR3 sequences, about 26% of them singletons. The specimen was PBMCs, mostly from graft donor cells, collected 360 days after TCRalphabeta/CD19-depleted stem cell transplant. These receptors all stem from a boy less than two years old who had a stem cell transplant for SCID, so the T cells may come from the graft donor.

The V gene is TRBV9, the J gene TRBJ2-3; 8 nucleotides agree with TRBD2. This CDR3 is built from 15 residues. Germline assignment: CDR1 SGDLS and CDR2 YYNGEE. After removal of 5 bases from V and 2 bases from J, the junction contained 7 bases not matched to a gene. This chain's CDR3 is CASSPAGAPTDTQYF. For the CDR3, the DNA is TGTGCCAGCAGTCCAGCGGGGGCCCCCACAGATACGCAGTATTTT.

The chain couples TRBV20-1 to TRBJ1-3, with TRBD1 matching over 8 bases. CDR3 length: 13 amino acids. V lost 3 bases, J lost 9 bases, and 7 bases stayed unmatched. Germline loops: CDR1 DFQATT, CDR2 SNEGSKA (reference sequence). CDR3 sequence (DNA): TGCAGTGCTAGGGACAGGGTCCTTGGCACCATATATTTT. Protein sequence: CSARDRVLGTIYF.

This chain connects TRBV7-2 to TRBJ2-3; D call uncertain. V dropped 5 bases and J dropped 4 bases, with 10 bases sitting between them. This CDR3 spans 13 amino acids. Germline CDR1 is SGHTA and CDR2 is FQGNSA. CDR3 region: CASSRLPPDTQYF. The CDR3 DNA sequence: TGTGCCAGCAGCCGACTTCCCCCAGATACGCAGTATTTT.

This sequence joins TRBV30 and TRBJ2-1, with 9 bases matching TRBD2. Germline V gene data show CDR1 as GTSNPN and CDR2 as SVGIG (reference sequence). V dropped 3 bases and J dropped 6; count of bases not matched to a gene: 6. The CDR3 runs to 14 residues. CDR3 sequence: CAWRGSGGVNEQFF. CDR3 sequence (DNA): TGTGCCTGGAGAGGTAGCGGGGGTGTCAATGAGCAGTTCTTC.

This clonotype was detected once. The genes are TRBV4-3 and TRBJ1-1; TRBD1 is a possible D gene (6 bases). Trimming removed 2 bases from V and 7 bases from J, with 23 bases in between. CDR1 is LGHNA and CDR2 is YSLEER in the germline V gene. This CDR3 spans 17 amino acids. The CDR3 sequence is CASSQQGRGARRGEAFF. In nucleotides, the CDR3 is TGCGCCAGCAGCCAACAGGGGAGGGGAGCCCGAAGAGGTGAAGCTTTCTTT.

This clonotype appeared a few times. The rearrangement uses TRBV5-1 and TRBJ2-7; 7 bases are a match to TRBD2. The J segment lost 1 base and the V segment lost 0 bases, leaving 10 bases of the junction unmatched. This CDR3 contains 17 residues. Germline values: CDR1 SGHRS, CDR2 YFSETQ. The CDR3 DNA reads as TGCGCCAGCAGCTTGGATCTCGTATTGGGGGGGTCCTACGAGCAGTACTTC. It is translated as CASSLDLVLGGSYEQYF.

The chain uses TRBV28 and TRBJ2-7; D possibly corresponds to TRBD2 (7 bases). Germline-derived CDR1 and CDR2 are MDHEN and SYDVKM. The CDR3 runs 13 residues. V lost 6 bases and J lost 5, with 14 bases in between. The CDR3 nucleotides read TGTGCCAGCAGACTGCGGGGGCCCCACGAGCAGTACTTC. Translating gives CASRLRGPHEQYF.

This chain connects TRBV12-3 or TRBV12-4 to TRBJ1-5, with D unresolved. The CDR3 spans 16 residues. Trimming removed 4 bases from V and 1 base from J, with 14 bases in between. The CDR3 DNA reads TGTGCCAGCAGTTACTCGACTCATGGGAGCAATCAGCCCCAGCATTTT. Encoded protein: CASSYSTHGSNQPQHF.

V is TRBV2 and J is TRBJ1-6; maybe TRBD1 (5 bases). Between the trimmed V and J ends, which lost 6 bases and 10 bases, there was a span of 19 bases. Germline V gene lookup returns CDR1 SNHLY and CDR2 FYNNEI. CDR3 length equals 15 residues. The CDR3 protein is CASRNTGTPASPLHF. The DNA for the CDR3 is TGTGCCAGCAGGAACACCGGGACCCCTGCCTCACCCCTCCACTTT.

The sample holds many counts of this clonotype. This rearrangement joins TRBV6-5 to TRBJ1-2, with D perhaps TRBD1 (6 bases). Trimming took 0 bases from V and 2 from J, leaving 10 bases between them. This CDR3 spans 15 amino acids. The germline CDR1 and CDR2 sequences are MNHEY and SVGAGI. CDR3 residues: CASSYSGGANYGYTF. The CDR3 DNA sequence: TGTGCCAGCAGTTACTCCGGGGGGGCCAACTATGGCTACACCTTC.

This clonotype was seen only a few times. The rearrangement links TRBV20-1 to TRBJ2-3, with no clear D. The CDR3 has 12 residues. CDR1 DFQATT and CDR2 SNEGSKA come from the germline V gene (reference sequence). V was pared by 6 bases and J by 6 bases, with 13 bases between. This CDR3 is CSARPTPDTQYF. CDR3 sequence (DNA): TGCAGTGCCCGACCCACCCCGGATACGCAGTATTTT.

This chain links TRBV9 with TRBJ2-5; TRBD2 matches 14 bases. Trimming cost V 1 base and J 1 base; bases outside gene matches: 9. The CDR3 runs to 19 residues. Germline CDR1 SGDLS, CDR2 YYNGEE. For the CDR3, the DNA is TGTGCCAGCAGCGTAAAAGGAGGGACTAGCGGGGGACCCCAAGAGACCCAGTACTTC. Residues: CASSVKGGTSGGPQETQYF.

The chain combines TRBV20-1 with TRBJ1-5; 7 bases line up with TRBD1. Trimming removed 6 bases from V and 0 bases from J; junction bases left unmatched: 11. Germline V lookup: CDR1 DFQATT, CDR2 SNEGSKA (reference sequence). The CDR3 spans 16 residues. The CDR3 region is CSAHVAGGYSNQPQHF. For the CDR3, the DNA is TGCAGTGCCCACGTGGCAGGGGGTTATAGCAATCAGCCCCAGCATTTT.

This clonotype was counted only a few times. This chain links TRBV6-6 with TRBJ1-5, with no clear D. Germline CDR1 is MNHNY and CDR2 is SVGAGI (reference sequence). V shed 4 bases and J shed 6 bases, with 10 bases lying between them. CDR3 size: 13 residues. CDR3 coding DNA: TGTGCCAGCAGTTCTGCAGGTAGTCAGCCCCAGCATTTT. Amino acids: CASSSAGSQPQHF.

V usage is TRBV3-1 and J usage is TRBJ2-5; 7 bases are shared with TRBD1. This CDR3 is built from 14 residues. The trim removed 1 base at V and 4 bases at J, leaving 3 bases unmatched. Germline lookup yields CDR1 LGHDT and CDR2 YNNKEL (reference sequence). CDR3: CASSQGTGGETQYF. DNA of the CDR3: TGTGCCAGCAGCCAAGGGACAGGAGGAGAGACCCAGTACTTC.

The gene calls are TRBV9 and TRBJ2-7; D is possibly TRBD2 (6 bases). V lost 5 bases and J 3 bases, leaving 21 bases between the germline ends. The CDR3 spans 16 residues. Per the germline V gene, CDR1 is SGDLS and CDR2 is YYNGEE. CDR3 sequence reads: CASSGGVGQNRYEQYF. CDR3 bases: TGTGCCAGCAGTGGCGGGGTGGGGCAGAACCGCTACGAGCAGTACTTC. Full variable domain (rest looked up from reference TRBV9 and TRBJ2-7): DSGVTQTPKHLITATGQRVTLRCSPRSGDLSVYWYQQSLDQGLQFLIQYYNGEERAKGNILERFSAQQFPDLHSELNLSSLELGDSALYFCASSGGVGQNRYEQYFGPGTRLTVT.

This clonotype was seen only a few times. Written as DNA, the CDR3 is TGTGCCAGCAGCCAAGGCGGGGGGCCTGGAAATGAGCAGTTCTTC. It yields the protein CASSQGGGPGNEQFF. The chain employs TRBV4-2 and TRBJ2-1; 8 nucleotides line up with TRBD2. The V gene's germline CDR1 is LGHNA and CDR2 YNFKEQ. V dropped 1 base and J dropped 7; count of bases not matched to a gene: 6. CDR3 length: 15 residues.

This clonotype was counted at least ten times. This chain joins TRBV28 and TRBJ2-5, with D perhaps TRBD1 or TRBD2 (5 bases each). CDR1 and CDR2 from the germline V gene are MDHEN and SYDVKM. Trimming removed 6 bases at V and 2 bases at J, with 16 bases between. The CDR3 is 15 residues long. CDR3 sequence reads: CASRDIGEMQETQYF. CDR3 nucleotides: TGTGCCAGCAGAGATATAGGGGAGATGCAAGAGACCCAGTACTTC.

The rearrangement links TRBV7-9 to TRBJ2-3, with D uncertain. Germline V CDR1 and CDR2: SEHNR, FQNEAQ (reference sequence). The CDR3 length is 13 residues. V was pared by 5 bases and J by 7 bases, with 13 bases between. The CDR3 nucleotides read TGTGCCAGCAGCCCCCCTATCACGAATACGCAGTATTTT. It yields the protein CASSPPITNTQYF.

The chain carries TRBV30 and TRBJ1-4; D gene unclear. V lost 0 bases and J lost 10, with 18 bases in between. In germline, CDR1 is GTSNPN, CDR2 SVGIG (reference sequence). The CDR3 runs 15 residues. CDR3 in DNA: TGTGCCTGGAGTGTACAGAGCCTGGGAGGCGGAAAACTGTTTTTT. Amino acids: CAWSVQSLGGGKLFF.

The V call is TRBV20-1, the J call TRBJ2-7; perhaps TRBD2 as D (5 bases). Deletions cut 1 base from V and 1 base from J, with 20 bases between. Per the germline V gene, CDR1 is DFQATT and CDR2 is SNEGSKA (reference sequence). This CDR3 has 17 residues. The CDR3 reads CSARAIPGSPFSYEQYF. CDR3 bases: TGCAGTGCTAGAGCTATCCCGGGGTCCCCCTTTTCCTACGAGCAGTACTTC.

V usage is TRBV9 and J usage is TRBJ1-2; D is perhaps TRBD1 (5 bases). The CDR3 has 14 residues. From germline, CDR1 is SGDLS and CDR2 YYNGEE. Trimming took off 5 bases at V and 4 bases at J, with 15 bases between the two ends. The DNA of the CDR3 is TGTGCCAGCAGTCCCGGCAGGGATCGCTATGGCTACACCTTC. Translating it yields CASSPGRDRYGYTF.

Comments on this clonotype: This may arise from a read error, as a much more abundant clone is one base away. This rearrangement joins TRBV5-1 to TRBJ2-7; the D gene is possibly TRBD1 (6 bases). This CDR3 contains 14 residues. The germline gives CDR1 SGHRS, CDR2 YFSETQ. The CDR3, as DNA: TGCGCCAGCAGCTTGGACAGGGTCTCCTCCGAGCAGTACTTC. This codes for CASSLDRVSSEQYF.

This clonotype was seen just once. This chain joins TRBV5-1 and TRBJ2-1; TRBD2 aligns across 8 bases. Germline CDR1 and CDR2: SGHRS and YFSETQ. The trim removed 2 bases at V and 6 bases at J, leaving 4 bases unmatched. This CDR3 is 14 amino acids long. The CDR3 here is CASSFGRVANEQFF. The CDR3 DNA sequence: TGCGCCAGCAGCTTCGGGAGGGTGGCCAATGAGCAGTTCTTC.

V usage is TRBV11-3 and J usage is TRBJ2-5; 7 positions match TRBD1. Germline CDR1 SGHNT, CDR2 YENEEA. This CDR3 is 15 amino acids long. V dropped 3 bases and J dropped 5; count of bases not matched to a gene: 9. CDR3 loop: CASSLGQFLGETQYF. The CDR3 region has the DNA TGTGCCAGCAGCTTGGGACAGTTCCTGGGGGAGACCCAGTACTTC.

V and J are TRBV7-2 and TRBJ2-5; tentatively, D is TRBD1 (6 bases). CDR3 length: 15 residues. Per the germline V gene, CDR1 is SGHTA and CDR2 is FQGNSA. The V end was cut by 4 bases, the J end by 7 bases, with 19 bases between. The CDR3 DNA reads as TGTGCCAGCAGCTGGGTCGTACAGGGTAGAGCGACCCAGTACTTC. It translates to CASSWVVQGRATQYF.

This clonotype showed up just a few times. V is TRBV12-3 or TRBV12-4 and J is TRBJ1-1, with 8 bases that match TRBD1. V lost 6 bases to trimming and J lost 4 bases; unmatched junction nucleotides: 4. This CDR3 region has 13 residues. This CDR3 reads CASSRGLGTEAFF. The CDR3 nucleotides read TGTGCCAGCAGCAGGGGGCTTGGCACTGAAGCTTTCTTT.

This clonotype was observed a handful of times. The gene calls are TRBV20-1 and TRBJ2-7; 10 positions match TRBD1. The V segment lost 5 bases and the J segment 3 bases; nucleotides outside the gene matches: 7. The CDR3 runs 14 residues. Germline V gene data show CDR1 as DFQATT and CDR2 as SNEGSKA (reference sequence). This CDR3 reads CSAHGTGEFYEQYF. As DNA, the CDR3 is TGCAGTGCTCATGGGACAGGGGAATTCTACGAGCAGTACTTC.

In its sample, this clonotype was seen a few times. The chain carries TRBV5-1 and TRBJ2-5, with a possible D match to TRBD2 (6 bases). Trimming removed 4 bases from V and 2 bases from J, with 9 bases in between. The CDR3 spans 13 residues. Per germline, CDR1 SGHRS and CDR2 YFSETQ. CDR3 sequence (DNA): TGCGCCAGCAGCCGGAGGGATCAAGAGACCCAGTACTTC. This codes for CASSRRDQETQYF.